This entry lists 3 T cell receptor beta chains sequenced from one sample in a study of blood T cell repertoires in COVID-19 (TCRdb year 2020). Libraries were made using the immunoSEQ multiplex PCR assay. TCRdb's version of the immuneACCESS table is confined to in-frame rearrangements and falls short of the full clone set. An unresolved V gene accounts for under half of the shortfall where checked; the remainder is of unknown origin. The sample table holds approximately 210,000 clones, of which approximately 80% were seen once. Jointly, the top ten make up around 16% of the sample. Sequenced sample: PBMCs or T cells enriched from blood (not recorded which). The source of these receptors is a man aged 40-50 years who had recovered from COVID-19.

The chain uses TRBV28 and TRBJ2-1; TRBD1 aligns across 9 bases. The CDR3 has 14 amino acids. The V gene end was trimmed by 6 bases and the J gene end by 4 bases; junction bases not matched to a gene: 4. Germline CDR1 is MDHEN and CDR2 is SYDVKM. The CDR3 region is CASRTGGRYNEQFF. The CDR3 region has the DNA TGTGCCAGCAGAACAGGGGGCAGGTACAATGAGCAGTTCTTC.

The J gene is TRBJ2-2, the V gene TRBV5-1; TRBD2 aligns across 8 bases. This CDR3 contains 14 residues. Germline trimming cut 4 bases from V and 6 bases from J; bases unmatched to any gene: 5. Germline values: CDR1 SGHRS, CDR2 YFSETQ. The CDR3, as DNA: TGCGCCAGCAGCATGGTAGCGGGGCCCGGGGAGCTGTTTTTT. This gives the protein CASSMVAGPGELFF.

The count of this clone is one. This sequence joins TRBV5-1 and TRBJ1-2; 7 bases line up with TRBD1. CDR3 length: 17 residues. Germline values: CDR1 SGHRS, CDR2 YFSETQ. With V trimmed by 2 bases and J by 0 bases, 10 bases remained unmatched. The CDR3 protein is CASSLGARDSPNYGYTF. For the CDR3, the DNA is TGCGCCAGCAGCTTAGGGGCCCGGGACAGCCCTAACTATGGCTACACCTTC.